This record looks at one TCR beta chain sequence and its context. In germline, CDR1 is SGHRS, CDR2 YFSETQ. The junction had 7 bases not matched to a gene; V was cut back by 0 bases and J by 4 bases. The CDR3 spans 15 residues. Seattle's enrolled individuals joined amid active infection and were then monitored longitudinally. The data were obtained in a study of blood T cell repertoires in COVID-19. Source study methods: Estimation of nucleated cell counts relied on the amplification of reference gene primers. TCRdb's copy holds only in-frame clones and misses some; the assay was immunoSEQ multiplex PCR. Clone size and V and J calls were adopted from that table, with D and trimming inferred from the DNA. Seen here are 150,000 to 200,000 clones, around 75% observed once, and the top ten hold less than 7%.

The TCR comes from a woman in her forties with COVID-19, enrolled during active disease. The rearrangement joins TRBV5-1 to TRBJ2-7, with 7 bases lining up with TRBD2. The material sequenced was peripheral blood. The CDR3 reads CASSLESGARYEQYF. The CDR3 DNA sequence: TGCGCCAGCAGCTTGGAGAGCGGGGCAAGGTACGAGCAGTACTTC.